This T cell receptor beta chain was sequenced during a study of blood T cell repertoires in COVID-19. Deletions cut 5 bases from V and 8 bases from J, with 15 bases between. This CDR3 region has 13 residues. Profiling relied on immunoSEQ multiplex PCR, and the TCRdb table lists in-frame clones only, not all of them. The sample comprises 90,000 to 120,000 clones, more than 75% of which are singletons, and under 30% rests with the top ten. Sample: peripheral blood. V usage is TRBV12-3 or TRBV12-4 and J usage is TRBJ1-2, with D maybe TRBD1 (5 bases). The receptor was derived from a man aged 55 to 70 with acute or convalescent COVID-19. CDR3 sequence: CASSSGKGSGYTF. The CDR3 coding sequence is TGTGCCAGCAGTAGTGGCAAGGGGTCGGGCTACACCTTC.